The sequence of this TCR beta chain was determined in a study of T-cell memory formation after mild COVID-19. CDR1 and CDR2 (germline): SGHTA, FQGNSA. This CDR3 spans 17 amino acids. Trimming shortened V by 5 bases and J by 0 bases, and 14 bases separated the two germline ends. TCRdb redid the calling of the 5' RACE reads with MiXCR, one entry per CDR3 protein. The sample has 200,000 to 250,000 distinct CDR3 sequences; over 8.5% are singletons. The sample comprised PBMCs or a T cell subset sorted from them (not recorded which). This receptor was identified in a man younger than 30 who had mild COVID-19 (a few samples of this study predate the infection). Cell type and time point are not known. The chain combines TRBV7-2 with TRBJ2-6; D gene uncertain. CDR3 protein: CASSPLEKFSGANVLTF. The CDR3 DNA follows: TGTGCCAGCAGCCCCCTAGAGAAGTTCTCTGGGGCCAACGTCCTGACTTTC. Full variable domain (missing parts from reference TRBV7-2 and TRBJ2-6): GAGVSQSPSNKVTEKGKDVELRCDPISGHTALYWYRQSLGQGLEFLIYFQGNSAPDKSGLPSDRFSAERTGGSVSTLTIQRTQQEDSAVYLCASSPLEKFSGANVLTFGAGSRLTVL.